A single sample is the source of the 10 T cell receptor beta chains below, sequenced in a study of blood T cell repertoires in COVID-19. The data were produced by immunoSEQ multiplex PCR, yet TCRdb's version contains in-frame clones alone and is incomplete. The sample lists fewer than 95,000 clones; roughly 70% were seen once. Sequenced sample: peripheral blood. These TCRs come from a man between 65 and 80 years old with COVID-19, enrolled during active disease.

The CDR3: CASSEAAGNEQFF. The CDR3 bases are TGTGCCAGCAGTGAAGCAGCGGGCAATGAGCAGTTCTTC. The rearrangement uses TRBV6-1 and TRBJ2-1; D perhaps matches TRBD2 (6 bases). Germline V gene data show CDR1 as MNHNS and CDR2 as SASEGT. CDR3 length: 13 residues. V lost 0 bases, J lost 6 bases, and 6 bases lay in between.

The rearrangement joins TRBV18 to TRBJ1-4, with a tentative D call TRBD1 (6 bases). Germline V lookup: CDR1 KGHSH, CDR2 LQKENI. The ends were cut back, 2 bases at V and 5 bases at J, with 12 bases in the middle. The CDR3 is made up of 15 amino acids. The CDR3 sequence is CASSPRQEMNEKLFF. The CDR3 DNA follows: TGTGCCAGCTCACCAAGACAGGAGATGAATGAAAAACTGTTTTTT.

The chain couples TRBV3-1 (or the pseudogene TRBV3-2) to TRBJ1-3; D call uncertain. The germline CDR1 and CDR2 sequences are LGHDT and YNNKEL (reference sequence). This CDR3 comprises 16 residues. V lost 0 bases, J lost 4 bases, and 13 bases lay in between. The CDR3 DNA reads TGTGCCAGCAGCCAAGATCCGGCAGGTCGGGGAAACACCATATATTTT. This codes for CASSQDPAGRGNTIYF.

The chain joins TRBV12-3 or TRBV12-4 to TRBJ2-7; 7 bases match TRBD1. This CDR3 has 12 amino acids. The V segment lost 4 bases and the J segment 6 bases; nucleotides outside the gene matches: 3. The CDR3 region is CASSSGTAEQYF. In DNA form, the CDR3 reads TGTGCCAGCAGTTCCGGGACAGCCGAGCAGTACTTC.

V usage is TRBV5-1 and J usage is TRBJ2-5, with TRBD2 matching over 7 bases. J was trimmed by 5 bases and V by 7 bases; bases with no gene match: 8. CDR1 SGHRS and CDR2 YFSETQ come from the germline V gene. There are 13 residues in the CDR3. For the CDR3, the DNA is TGCGCCAGCGCCCGGACTAGTTGGGAGACCCAGTACTTC. It is translated as CASARTSWETQYF.

The CDR3: CASSSNQGRQPQHF. The CDR3 DNA is TGTGCCAGCAGCTCCAATCAGGGTCGTCAGCCCCAGCATTTT. V usage is TRBV3-1 (or the pseudogene TRBV3-2) and J usage is TRBJ1-5; a weak D match, TRBD1 (5 bases). The CDR3 length is 14 residues. The germline V and J ends were trimmed by 5 bases and 6 bases, with 14 bases remaining between them. The germline gives CDR1 LGHDT, CDR2 YNNKEL (reference sequence).

The J gene is TRBJ1-6, the V gene TRBV19; 10 bases agree with TRBD1. Germline-derived CDR1 and CDR2 are LNHDA and SQIVND (reference sequence). This CDR3 contains 14 residues. V shed 7 bases, J shed 9 bases, and the junction held 6 bases outside the gene matches. The CDR3 loop reads CASTGGQGRSPLHF. CDR3 nucleotides: TGTGCCAGTACGGGGGGACAGGGGCGTTCACCCCTCCACTTT.

The CDR3 bases are TGTGCCATCAGGGAACCGGGACAGGGTAAGGATGAGCAGTTCTTC. It codes for CAIREPGQGKDEQFF. The V gene is TRBV10-3, the J gene TRBJ2-1; TRBD1 aligns across 9 bases. CDR3 length equals 15 residues. Germline assignment: CDR1 ENHRY and CDR2 SYGVKD. The junction had 11 bases not matched to a gene; V was cut back by 6 bases and J by 8 bases.

This rearrangement joins TRBV28 to TRBJ2-7; possibly TRBD2 for D (5 bases). The V end was cut by 2 bases, the J end by 3 bases, with 14 bases between. Germline V gives CDR1 MDHEN, CDR2 SYDVKM. The CDR3 sequence is 15 residues long. The CDR3 DNA is TGTGCCAGCAGTTTAAGCGGACTTCGAATCTACGAGCAGTACTTC. Translation: CASSLSGLRIYEQYF.

The rearrangement links TRBV7-2 to TRBJ2-6, with 7 bases identical to TRBD1. Germline assignment: CDR1 SGHTA and CDR2 FQGNSA. This CDR3 is 18 amino acids long. V shed 1 base, J shed 0 bases, and the junction held 6 bases outside the gene matches. The CDR3 reads CASSLEGQTFSGANVLTF. In DNA form, the CDR3 reads TGTGCCAGCAGCTTAGAGGGACAGACTTTCTCTGGGGCCAACGTCCTGACTTTC.